A selection of T cell receptor beta chains follows, all from one sample in a study of PD-1 blockade in classical Hodgkin lymphoma. The method was immunoSEQ multiplex PCR; TCRdb's version includes in-frame clones alone and lacks a portion of them. The sample lists 10,000 to 15,000 clones, 79% occurring once. The input for sequencing was CD4+ T cells from blood, taken at baseline. All receptors derive from a human donor with classical Hodgkin lymphoma. The CDR3 runs from the conserved cysteine through the conserved F or W. Fields, in order: CDR3 DNA, CDR3 protein, D gene, CDR3 length, clone size, V gene, J gene. D genes are given only for firm matches. Rows may omit the clone size; those that give it use once, few, many or a size class.

DNA: TGTGCCAGCAGTGAACGTTCGGCTAGTTCGGGTACGCAGTATTTT
CDR3: CASSERSASSGTQYF
D: -
length: 15
size: -
V: TRBV2
J: TRBJ2-3

DNA: TGTGCCAGTAGTATTCTAGGGGTTTCCGACATTCAGTACTTC
CDR3: CASSILGVSDIQYF
D: -
length: 14
size: -
V: TRBV19
J: TRBJ2-4

DNA: TGTGCCAGCAGCTTGGGCCGGACTAACACCGGGGAGCTGTTTTTT
CDR3: CASSLGRTNTGELFF
D: -
length: 15
size: -
V: TRBV7-9
J: TRBJ2-2

DNA: TGCGCCAGCAGTTCAGGGGGCATGTTCACTGAAGCTTTCTTT
CDR3: CASSSGGMFTEAFF
D: TRBD1
length: 14
size: -
V: TRBV10-2
J: TRBJ1-1

DNA: TGTGCCAGCAACCAAGGGGGGTTTAGCTCCTACGAGCAGTACTTC
CDR3: CASNQGGFSSYEQYF
D: -
length: 15
size: -
V: TRBV2
J: TRBJ2-7

DNA: TGTGCCAGCAGCGAAGCCCTCAAGGTTTTGAACACTGAAGCTTTCTTT
CDR3: CASSEALKVLNTEAFF
D: -
length: 16
size: -
V: TRBV2
J: TRBJ1-1

DNA: TGTGCCAGCAGCTTAGCGGGGCAGATCAATGAGCAGTTCTTC
CDR3: CASSLAGQINEQFF
D: -
length: 14
size: -
V: TRBV7-6
J: TRBJ2-1

DNA: TGCAGCGTTGCCCCAGGGTTTATGAACACTGAAGCTTTCTTT
CDR3: CSVAPGFMNTEAFF
D: -
length: 14
size: -
V: TRBV29-1
J: TRBJ1-1

DNA: TGTGCCAGCAGTGACCCTGGGACAGGGGTAGGTCAGCCCCAGCATTTT
CDR3: CASSDPGTGVGQPQHF
D: TRBD1
length: 16
size: -
V: TRBV6-4
J: TRBJ1-5

DNA: TGTGCCAGTAGTATATCGAGGACAGGAGACTACGAGCAGTACTTC
CDR3: CASSISRTGDYEQYF
D: TRBD1
length: 15
size: -
V: TRBV19
J: TRBJ2-7

DNA: TGTGCCAGCAGTCCCGGGACTTTTACCTACGAGCAGTACTTC
CDR3: CASSPGTFTYEQYF
D: -
length: 14
size: -
V: TRBV28
J: TRBJ2-7

DNA: TGTGCCAGCGGAACAGAATCCTACAATGAGCAGTTCTTC
CDR3: CASGTESYNEQFF
D: -
length: 13
size: -
V: TRBV6-5
J: TRBJ2-1

DNA: TGTGCCAGCATCCCGACGACAGGCGCCAACTATGGCTACACCTTC
CDR3: CASIPTTGANYGYTF
D: -
length: 15
size: -
V: TRBV2
J: TRBJ1-2

DNA: TGTGCCAGCAGCGCCGAAACAGGGTACGGCAAAAACATTCAGTACTTC
CDR3: CASSAETGYGKNIQYF
D: -
length: 16
size: -
V: TRBV9
J: TRBJ2-4

DNA: TGCGCCAGCAGCTTACTCGGCGGGCACCAAGAGACCCAGTACTTC
CDR3: CASSLLGGHQETQYF
D: -
length: 15
size: -
V: TRBV5-1
J: TRBJ2-5

DNA: TGTGCCATCACCCCGAGTCCTGGAAACACCATATATTTT
CDR3: CAITPSPGNTIYF
D: -
length: 13
size: -
V: TRBV10-3
J: TRBJ1-3

DNA: TGTGCCAGCACCAAGGGGGATCTGGGCTATGGCTACACCTTC
CDR3: CASTKGDLGYGYTF
D: -
length: 14
size: -
V: TRBV6-5
J: TRBJ1-2

DNA: TGTGCCAGCAGCTTAGGGGGCGGGGTATACAATGAGCAGTTCTTC
CDR3: CASSLGGGVYNEQFF
D: -
length: 15
size: -
V: TRBV5-6
J: TRBJ2-1

DNA: TGCGCCAGCAGCTTTCTTGGTTCCGACGAGCAGTACTTC
CDR3: CASSFLGSDEQYF
D: -
length: 13
size: few
V: TRBV5-1
J: TRBJ2-7

DNA: TGTGCCACCGGACAGCTGAACACCGGGGAGCTGTTTTTT
CDR3: CATGQLNTGELFF
D: -
length: 13
size: -
V: TRBV6-6
J: TRBJ2-2

DNA: TGTGCCTGCGCGGGACTAGCGGATACCGGGGAGCTGTTTTTT
CDR3: CACAGLADTGELFF
D: TRBD2
length: 14
size: -
V: TRBV30
J: TRBJ2-2

DNA: TGTGCCAGTAGTATCGGCCAGAACTCTGGAAACACCATATATTTT
CDR3: CASSIGQNSGNTIYF
D: -
length: 15
size: -
V: TRBV19
J: TRBJ1-3

DNA: TGTGCCAGCAGCCCAAGTACCGGTGGGGCGGTATCCTACAATGAGCAGTTCTTC
CDR3: CASSPSTGGAVSYNEQFF
D: -
length: 18
size: -
V: TRBV4-2
J: TRBJ2-1

DNA: TGTGCCAGCAGTTTAAGGAAACAAAGGAGGACTGAAGCTTTCTTT
CDR3: CASSLRKQRRTEAFF
D: -
length: 15
size: -
V: TRBV27
J: TRBJ1-1

DNA: TGTGCCAGCAGCTTAGGGGGGCCCTACGAGCAGTACTTC
CDR3: CASSLGGPYEQYF
D: -
length: 13
size: -
V: TRBV7-6
J: TRBJ2-7

DNA: TGTGCCAGCAGCTTAGATCTCCCACCTAACACCGGGGAGCTGTTTTTT
CDR3: CASSLDLPPNTGELFF
D: -
length: 16
size: -
V: TRBV11-2
J: TRBJ2-2

DNA: TGCGCCAGCAGCCGCGGATCAGGCGGGGGGAATTACGAGCAGTACTTC
CDR3: CASSRGSGGGNYEQYF
D: TRBD2
length: 16
size: -
V: TRBV4-1
J: TRBJ2-7

DNA: TGTGCCAGCAGCGTAGCAGGGAGTAATTCACCCCTCCACTTT
CDR3: CASSVAGSNSPLHF
D: -
length: 14
size: -
V: TRBV9
J: TRBJ1-6

DNA: TGCGCCAGCAGCTTGGAACCGGGAACTTACTATGGCTACACCTTC
CDR3: CASSLEPGTYYGYTF
D: -
length: 15
size: -
V: TRBV5-1
J: TRBJ1-2

DNA: TGTGCCATCAGTGACAGGGAAGGGTTCAATGAGCAGTTCTTC
CDR3: CAISDREGFNEQFF
D: -
length: 14
size: -
V: TRBV10-3
J: TRBJ2-1

DNA: TGTGCCAGCAGCTTAGACAGTCCCGGGACAATCTACAATGAGCAGTTCTTC
CDR3: CASSLDSPGTIYNEQFF
D: -
length: 17
size: -
V: TRBV7-2
J: TRBJ2-1

DNA: TGTGCCAGCAGCTTAGCGGGGGGAGGACCCCTCCACTTT
CDR3: CASSLAGGGPLHF
D: -
length: 13
size: few
V: TRBV11-2
J: TRBJ1-6

DNA: TGTGCCAGCAGTGATCCCTTGGGGACAGTGGGCACCGGGGAGCTGTTTTTT
CDR3: CASSDPLGTVGTGELFF
D: TRBD1
length: 17
size: -
V: TRBV25-1
J: TRBJ2-2

DNA: TGTGCCAGCAGCGCCTGGGACTGGGGGGCGGATACGCAGTATTTT
CDR3: CASSAWDWGADTQYF
D: -
length: 15
size: -
V: TRBV9
J: TRBJ2-3

DNA: TGTGCCAGCAGCGTATTTTACGGGGAGCAAAGGACCGGGGAGCTGTTTTTT
CDR3: CASSVFYGEQRTGELFF
D: -
length: 17
size: -
V: TRBV9
J: TRBJ2-2

DNA: TGTGCCAGCAGCGTAGGTTACGGGACAGGGATGGTGGAAGTTGTCTATGGCTACACCTTC
CDR3: CASSVGYGTGMVEVVYGYTF
D: TRBD1
length: 20
size: -
V: TRBV9
J: TRBJ1-2

DNA: TGTGCCAGCAGCTGGGGACAGGGATCCTATGGCTACACCTTC
CDR3: CASSWGQGSYGYTF
D: TRBD1
length: 14
size: -
V: TRBV7-9
J: TRBJ1-2

DNA: TGTGCCAGCAGTTACTCCGGGGGGGGGCTGAGGAATGAGCAGTTCTTC
CDR3: CASSYSGGGLRNEQFF
D: TRBD2
length: 16
size: -
V: TRBV6-5
J: TRBJ2-1

DNA: TGCAGCGTTACACCCGGCTACACTGAAGCTTTCTTT
CDR3: CSVTPGYTEAFF
D: -
length: 12
size: -
V: TRBV29-1
J: TRBJ1-1

DNA: TGCGCCAGCAGCTTGCAGGTTTCGAACACCGGGGAGCTGTTTTTT
CDR3: CASSLQVSNTGELFF
D: -
length: 15
size: -
V: TRBV5-1
J: TRBJ2-2

DNA: TGCAGTGCATTTACAGGGAGTGGCTACACCTTC
CDR3: CSAFTGSGYTF
D: -
length: 11
size: -
V: TRBV20-1
J: TRBJ1-2

DNA: TGTGCCAGCAGCCGCGCCGAGGGGGTCTATGGCTACACCTTC
CDR3: CASSRAEGVYGYTF
D: -
length: 14
size: -
V: TRBV7-2
J: TRBJ1-2

DNA: TGTGCCAGCAGCTCTAGACTAGCGGGGGGGCCGGCAGATACGCAGTATTTT
CDR3: CASSSRLAGGPADTQYF
D: TRBD2
length: 17
size: once
V: TRBV11-3
J: TRBJ2-3

DNA: TGTGCCAGCAGCCCCCGGGACAGGGGGCCGGCTGAAGCTTTCTTT
CDR3: CASSPRDRGPAEAFF
D: TRBD1
length: 15
size: -
V: TRBV7-2
J: TRBJ1-1

DNA: TGTGCCAGCAGTCCCGTCAGGGCGAGCAATCAGCCCCAGCATTTT
CDR3: CASSPVRASNQPQHF
D: -
length: 15
size: once
V: TRBV6-5
J: TRBJ1-5

DNA: TGTGCCAGCAGGAGACAGGGGGCTGACTATGGCTACACCTTC
CDR3: CASRRQGADYGYTF
D: TRBD1
length: 14
size: -
V: TRBV2
J: TRBJ1-2

DNA: TGTGCCACCAGCACTCGAGTTGGGACAGGGGGCAACGAGCAGTACTTC
CDR3: CATSTRVGTGGNEQYF
D: TRBD1
length: 16
size: -
V: TRBV15
J: TRBJ2-7